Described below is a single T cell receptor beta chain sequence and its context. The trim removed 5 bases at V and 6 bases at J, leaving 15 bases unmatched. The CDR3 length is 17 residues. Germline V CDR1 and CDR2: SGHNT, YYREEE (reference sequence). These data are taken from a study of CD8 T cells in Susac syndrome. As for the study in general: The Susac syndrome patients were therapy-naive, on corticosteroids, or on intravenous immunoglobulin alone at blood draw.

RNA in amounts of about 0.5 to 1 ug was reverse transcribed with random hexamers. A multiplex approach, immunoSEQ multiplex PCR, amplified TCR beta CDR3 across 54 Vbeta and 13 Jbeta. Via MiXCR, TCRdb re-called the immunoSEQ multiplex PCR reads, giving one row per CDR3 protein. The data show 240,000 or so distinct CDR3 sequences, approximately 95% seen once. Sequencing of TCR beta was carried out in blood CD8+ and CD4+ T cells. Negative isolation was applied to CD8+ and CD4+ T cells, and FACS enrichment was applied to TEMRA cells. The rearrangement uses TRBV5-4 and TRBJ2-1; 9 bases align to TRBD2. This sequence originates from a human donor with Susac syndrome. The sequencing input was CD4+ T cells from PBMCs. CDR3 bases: TGTGCCAGCAGGAGCCAGATGGCGGGAGGGCCTGTCAATGAGCAGTTCTTC. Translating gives CASRSQMAGGPVNEQFF.